These T cell receptor beta chains were read from a single sample in a study of neurological immune-mediated disorders. From the 5' RACE reads, TCRdb called clonotypes with MiXCR, one entry per CDR3 protein. The table lists 60,000 to 85,000 distinct CDR3 sequences, less than 5.5% of them singletons. Specimen: PBMCs. The receptor source for this set is a man between 18 and 35 years old with multiple sclerosis. Both conserved end residues are part of each CDR3. A D gene is named only where the DNA matches it firmly. Only some rows state a clone size, as once, few, many or a class for expanded clones.

abundance	v_gene	j_gene	len	d_gene	CDR3aa	CDR3nt
-	TRBV10-1	TRBJ2-3	12	-	CASRLTRNTQYF	TGCGCCAGCAGACTTACTAGGAATACGCAGTATTTT
many	TRBV7-2	TRBJ2-7	14	-	CASSSPRGLYEQYF	TGTGCCAGCAGCTCCCCACGGGGGCTCTACGAGCAGTACTTC
many	TRBV5-5	TRBJ2-1	16	TRBD2	CASSPLALAGGHEQFF	TGTGCCAGCAGCCCACTCGCCCTAGCGGGAGGCCATGAGCAGTTCTTC
-	TRBV9	TRBJ2-7	14	-	CASSPRIEVTEQYF	TGTGCCAGCAGCCCCCGAATAGAGGTAACAGAGCAGTACTTC
many	TRBV28	TRBJ1-4	17	-	CASSPPPRDADNEKLFF	TGTGCCAGCAGTCCCCCTCCCAGGGATGCCGATAATGAAAAACTGTTTTTT
many	TRBV24-1	TRBJ2-1	16	TRBD1	CATSDPGTGFHNEQFF	TGTGCCACCAGTGATCCCGGGACAGGGTTCCACAATGAGCAGTTCTTC
many	TRBV7-3	TRBJ1-5	13	-	CASSLGSGQPQHF	TGTGCCAGCAGTCTGGGATCGGGTCAGCCCCAGCATTTT
few	TRBV6-5	TRBJ1-6	16	-	CASSYSVHDGSSPLNF	TGTGCCAGCAGTTACTCGGTTCACGACGGCAGTTCACCCCTCAACTTT
once	TRBV11-3	TRBJ1-1	15	TRBD1	CASSKGGSGNTEAFF	TGTGCCAGCAGCAAAGGGGGCTCCGGGAACACTGAAGCTTTCTTT
many	TRBV5-1	TRBJ2-1	14	TRBD2	CASRTSGSYNEQFF	TGCGCCAGCCGGACTAGCGGTTCCTACAATGAGCAGTTCTTC
many	TRBV27	TRBJ1-5	15	-	CASSFGGFSNQPQHF	TGTGCCAGCAGTTTCGGGGGGTTTAGCAATCAGCCCCAGCATTTT
-	TRBV11-3	TRBJ2-6	17	TRBD1	CASSSTGLRSGAKVLTF	TGTGCCAGCAGCTCGACAGGGTTGAGGTCTGGGGCCAAAGTCCTGACTTTC
many	TRBV20-1	TRBJ2-2	15	TRBD2	CSASREGLVTGELFF	TGCAGTGCTAGCCGGGAGGGGCTTGTAACCGGGGAGCTGTTTTTT
many	TRBV21-1	TRBJ1-5	17	-	CASSLGDTPSRGQPQHF	TGTGCCAGCAGCCTCGGGGACACGCCGAGCCGGGGTCAGCCCCAGCATTTT
few	TRBV5-1	TRBJ1-6	15	TRBD1	CASSTTGQENSPLNF	TGCGCCAGCAGCACGACGGGACAGGAGAATTCACCCCTCAACTTT
many	TRBV4-2	TRBJ2-4	17	-	CASSQETRGAAKNIQYF	TGTGCCAGCAGCCAAGAAACTCGAGGAGCGGCCAAAAACATTCAGTACTTC
few	TRBV12-3/TRBV12-4	TRBJ2-3	15	-	CASSQGFESTDTQYF	TGTGCCAGCAGTCAGGGTTTTGAAAGCACAGATACGCAGTATTTT
many	TRBV10-3	TRBJ1-1	14	-	CAISDRDRGGEAFF	TGTGCCATCAGTGATCGGGACCGGGGGGGTGAAGCTTTCTTT
many	TRBV5-1	TRBJ2-4	17	-	CASSLADGVLAKNIQYF	TGCGCCAGCAGCTTGGCCGACGGGGTCTTGGCCAAAAACATTCAGTACTTC
-	TRBV12-3/TRBV12-4	TRBJ2-1	13	-	CASSLGVGGEQFF	TGTGCCAGCAGTTTAGGCGTGGGTGGTGAGCAGTTCTTC
many	TRBV4-1	TRBJ2-3	18	TRBD2	CASSQDFTSGVSTDTQYF	TGCGCCAGCAGCCAAGATTTCACTAGCGGGGTTAGCACAGATACGCAGTATTTT
many	TRBV6-4	TRBJ1-1	14	-	CASRDTDTSTEAFF	TGTGCCAGCAGGGACACCGACACTTCGACTGAAGCTTTCTTT
-	TRBV29-1	TRBJ2-3	12	-	CSVVSTSDTQYF	TGCAGCGTTGTGTCTACCTCAGATACGCAGTATTTT
many	TRBV29-1	TRBJ1-2	13	TRBD1	CSVLGDRPTGYTF	TGCAGCGTCCTCGGGGACAGGCCCACGGGCTACACCTTC
many	TRBV5-1	TRBJ1-2	14	TRBD1	CASSLEDRAGGYTF	TGCGCCAGCAGCTTGGAAGACAGGGCGGGAGGCTACACCTTC